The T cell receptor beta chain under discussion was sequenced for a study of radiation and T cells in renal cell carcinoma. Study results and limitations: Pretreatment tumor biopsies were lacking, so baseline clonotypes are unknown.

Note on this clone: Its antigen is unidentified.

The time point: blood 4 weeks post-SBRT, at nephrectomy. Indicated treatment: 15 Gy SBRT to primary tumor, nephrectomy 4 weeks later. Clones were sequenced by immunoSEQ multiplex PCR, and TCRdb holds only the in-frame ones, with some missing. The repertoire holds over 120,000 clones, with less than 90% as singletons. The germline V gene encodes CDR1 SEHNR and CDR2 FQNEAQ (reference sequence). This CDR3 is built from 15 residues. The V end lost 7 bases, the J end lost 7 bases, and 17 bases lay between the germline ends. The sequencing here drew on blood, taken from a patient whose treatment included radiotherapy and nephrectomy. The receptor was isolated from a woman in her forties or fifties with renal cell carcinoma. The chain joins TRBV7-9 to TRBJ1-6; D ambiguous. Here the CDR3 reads CASNRERRPNSPLHF. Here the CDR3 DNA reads TGTGCCAGCAACCGCGAGCGGAGACCGAATTCACCCCTCCACTTT.